These 2 T cell receptor beta chains came from one sample sequenced in a study of blood T cell repertoires in COVID-19. Sequenced by immunoSEQ multiplex PCR; TCRdb stores in-frame clones only, minus some. This sample has hundreds of thousands of clones; 80% occur once, and the top ten carry less than 8%. What was sequenced was PBMCs or T cells enriched from blood (not recorded which). These receptors all come from a woman in her thirties or forties with acute COVID-19.

This clone was seen once. The chain uses TRBV19 and TRBJ1-4, with D maybe TRBD1 (5 bases). Trimming stripped 5 bases from V and 8 bases from J, with 15 bases between. The CDR3 is 14 residues long. Per germline, CDR1 LNHDA and CDR2 SQIVND (reference sequence). In DNA form, the CDR3 reads TGTGCCAGTAGTCCTCAGGGTTTTAAGGAAAAACTGTTTTTT. Translated, it gives CASSPQGFKEKLFF.

The chain is built from TRBV11-2 and TRBJ1-6, with a tentative D call TRBD1 (6 bases). V gave up 7 bases and J gave up 3 bases, with 10 bases separating them. Germline CDR1 SGHAT, CDR2 FQNNGV. This CDR3 region has 14 residues. CDR3 loop: CASTPGHYNSPLHF. In DNA form, the CDR3 reads TGTGCCAGCACTCCGGGACACTATAATTCACCCCTCCACTTT.